This TCR beta chain was obtained from a study of T-cell reconstitution after alpha-beta-depleted transplantation in children. The library targeted TCRbeta and was prepared with unique molecular identifiers. TCRdb independently ran MiXCR on the PCR reads; one entry per CDR3 protein. In the table there are around 600,000 distinct CDR3 sequences, 15% to 20% of which are singletons. This CDR3 comprises 13 residues. CDR1 is SSHAT, CDR2 FNYEAQ, per germline (reference sequence). The V and J ends lost 3 bases and 5 bases respectively, with 11 bases between them. This clonotype was sampled from a human donor who donated a stem cell graft to a child with acute myeloid leukemia. The sequenced sample was PBMCs from the stem cell graft donor, obtained from the stem cell graft. The V call is TRBV7-7, the J call TRBJ2-7; D possibly corresponds to TRBD2 (6 bases). CDR3 sequence (DNA): TGTGCCAGCAGCTTTACCGGGGGTCACGAGCAGTACTTC. It codes for CASSFTGGHEQYF.